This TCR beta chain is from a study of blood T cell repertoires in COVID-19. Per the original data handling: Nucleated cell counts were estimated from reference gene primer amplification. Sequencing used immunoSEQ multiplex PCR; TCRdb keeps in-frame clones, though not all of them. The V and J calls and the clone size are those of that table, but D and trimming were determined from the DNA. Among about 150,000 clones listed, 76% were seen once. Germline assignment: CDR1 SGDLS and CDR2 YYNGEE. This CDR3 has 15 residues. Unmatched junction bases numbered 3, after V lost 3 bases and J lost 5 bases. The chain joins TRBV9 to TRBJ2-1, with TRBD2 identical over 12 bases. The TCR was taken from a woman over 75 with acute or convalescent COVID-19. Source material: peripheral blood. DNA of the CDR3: TGTGCCAGCAGCGGAAGGACTAGCGGGGACAATGAGCAGTTCTTC. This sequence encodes CASSGRTSGDNEQFF.